This TCR beta chain was found in a study of identical twins. Germline CDR1 reads MNHNS; CDR2 reads SASEGT. V was pared by 6 bases and J by 3 bases, with 10 bases between. This CDR3 comprises 13 residues. One entry per CDR3 protein results from TCRdb running MiXCR on the 5' RACE reads. Of around 500,000 distinct CDR3 sequences in the sample, approximately 15% are singletons; the top ten hold around 0.52%. The data were also submitted as part of a second study, on yellow fever vaccine responses in identical twins.

Sequences were obtained from CD4+ T cells sorted from blood. This receptor was identified in a woman younger than 35 in good health. V usage is TRBV6-1 and J usage is TRBJ2-3, with a tentative D call TRBD2 (5 bases). DNA for the CDR3: TGTGCCAGCAGGCAAGAGGGAACAGATACGCAGTATTTT. Translating it yields CASRQEGTDTQYF.